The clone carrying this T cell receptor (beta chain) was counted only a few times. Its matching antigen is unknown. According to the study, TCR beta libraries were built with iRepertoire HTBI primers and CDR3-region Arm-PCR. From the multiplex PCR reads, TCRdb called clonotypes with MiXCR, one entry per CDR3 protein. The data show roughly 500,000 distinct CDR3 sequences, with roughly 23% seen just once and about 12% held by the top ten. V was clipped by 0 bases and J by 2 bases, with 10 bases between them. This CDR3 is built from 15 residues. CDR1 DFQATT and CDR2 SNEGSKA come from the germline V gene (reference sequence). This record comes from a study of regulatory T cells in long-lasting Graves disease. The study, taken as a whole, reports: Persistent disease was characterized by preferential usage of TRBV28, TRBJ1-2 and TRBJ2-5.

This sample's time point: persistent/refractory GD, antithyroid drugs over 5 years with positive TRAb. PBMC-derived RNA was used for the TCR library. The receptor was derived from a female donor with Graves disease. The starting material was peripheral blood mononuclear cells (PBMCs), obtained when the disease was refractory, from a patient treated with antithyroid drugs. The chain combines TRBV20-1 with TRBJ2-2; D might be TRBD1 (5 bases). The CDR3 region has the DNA TGCAGTGCTAGAGATGGGGCAGCTAACACCGGGGAGCTGTTTTTT. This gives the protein CSARDGAANTGELFF.